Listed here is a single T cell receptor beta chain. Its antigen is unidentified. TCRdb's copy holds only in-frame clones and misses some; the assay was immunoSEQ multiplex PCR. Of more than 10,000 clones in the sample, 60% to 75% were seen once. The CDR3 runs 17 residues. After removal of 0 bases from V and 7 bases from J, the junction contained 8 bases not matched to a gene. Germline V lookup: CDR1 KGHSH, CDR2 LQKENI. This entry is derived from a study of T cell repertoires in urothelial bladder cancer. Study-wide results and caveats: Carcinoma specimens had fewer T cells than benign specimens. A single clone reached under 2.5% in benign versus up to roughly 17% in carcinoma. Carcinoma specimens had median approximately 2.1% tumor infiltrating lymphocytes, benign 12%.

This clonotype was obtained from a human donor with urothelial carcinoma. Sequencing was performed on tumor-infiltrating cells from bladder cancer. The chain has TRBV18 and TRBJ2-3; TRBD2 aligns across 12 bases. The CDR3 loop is CASSPPSSGGALHTQYF. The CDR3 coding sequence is TGTGCCAGCTCACCACCCTCTAGCGGGGGGGCGTTACATACGCAGTATTTT.